This TCR beta chain was captured in a study of cytomegalovirus exposure and HLA in healthy donors (dated 2017 in TCRdb). Context from the whole study: According to a later analysis, one platform produced both the 120 validation repertoires and the 720 or so repertoires of the first cohort. The study aimed to test whether signatures of past pathogen exposure could be identified by cataloging public T cell receptors. In addition to the first cohort of approximately 670 subjects, a separate validation cohort of 120 different subjects was used. To predict cytomegalovirus infection status, the study combined high-throughput TCR immunosequencing, statistical association of individual TCRs with disease status, and machine learning. The paper as a whole reports these results and caveats: The authors suggested that the approach could potentially be extended to other disease states and immunological phenotypes. In vitro tests confirmed that a few of the cytomegalovirus-associated TCR beta chains recognize cytomegalovirus antigens. The study gave a list of 150 to 200 TCR beta chains associated with cytomegalovirus. A later analysis found that TCRs clustered in the first cohort also tended to co-occur in the roughly 120 validation repertoires, with 94% of cluster scores above 0. The classifier was reported to diagnose cytomegalovirus status with high specificity and sensitivity in both the original and validation cohorts. A later analysis had no HLA typing for the validation cohort, so co-occurrence there was scored across all 130 or so repertoires. Most TCR sequences were seen in very few donors, while some public TCRs were found in many individuals.

V is cut back by 6 bases and J by 1 base, with 5 bases in the junction unmatched. The CDR3 runs 15 amino acids, cysteine and phenylalanine included. Of all the DNA, just the CDR3 is kept, 45 bases in frame from base 1. CDR1 ENHRY and CDR2 SYGVKD are derived from the germline V gene. The library was made by the immunoSEQ multiplex PCR assay. In the authors' own workflow: A statistical classification framework was built to diagnose cytomegalovirus status from the catalog of TCR beta chain sequences. This is the immuneACCESS table as TCRdb keeps it, with only in-frame sequences that have V and J called. A part of the clones is gone; compared with another copy, unresolved V genes explain less than half, and the rest is unexplained. The DNA was the basis for D and trimming; V, J and clone size are from that table. This sample holds 100,000 to 150,000 clones; roughly 95% were observed only once. Of the sample, less than 2% is held by the ten largest clones.

This clone was seen once. Its antigen target is currently unknown. No qualities accompany the bases; no much larger clone lies one base away. Donors formed part of the validation cohort, which comprised 95 to 150 subjects and was distinct from the first cohort of over 500 subjects. The rearranged chain carries TRBV10-3 and TRBJ1-1, with TRBD1 matching 10 junction bases. The receptor was isolated from a man between 18 and 35 years old in good health and CMV-seronegative. Sequencing used PBMCs. The encoded CDR3 is CAIRGGQGENTEAFF. DNA sequence: TGTGCCATCAGAGGAGGACAGGGGGAGAACACTGAAGCTTTCTTT.